The T cell receptor beta chain under discussion was sequenced for a study of blood T cell repertoires in COVID-19. V lost 5 bases and J lost 6, with 4 bases in between. Germline CDR1 is PRHDT and CDR2 is FYEKMQ (reference sequence). CDR3 length: 10 residues. Generated by immunoSEQ multiplex PCR, the TCRdb table keeps only in-frame clones and is missing some. The repertoire includes tens of thousands of clones, 75% to 95% of them detected once, and under 3% sits in the top ten. The V call is TRBV13, the J call TRBJ1-2; D not resolved. Sequenced sample: peripheral blood. The receptor's source is a man aged 55 to 69 with acute or convalescent COVID-19. For the CDR3, the DNA is TGTGCCAGCAGCGAGGATGGCTACACCTTC. This translates into CASSEDGYTF.